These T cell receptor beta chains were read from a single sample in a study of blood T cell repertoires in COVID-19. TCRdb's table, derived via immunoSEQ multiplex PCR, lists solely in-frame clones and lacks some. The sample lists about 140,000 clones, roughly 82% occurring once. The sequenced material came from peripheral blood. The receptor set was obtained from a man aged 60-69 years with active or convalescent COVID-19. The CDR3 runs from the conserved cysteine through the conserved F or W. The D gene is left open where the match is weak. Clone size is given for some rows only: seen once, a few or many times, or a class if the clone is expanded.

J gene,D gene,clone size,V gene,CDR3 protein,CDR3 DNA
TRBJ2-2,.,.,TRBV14,CASSQQVRGELFF,TGTGCCAGCAGCCAACAGGTTCGCGGGGAGCTGTTTTTT
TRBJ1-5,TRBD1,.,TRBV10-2,CASSEWDRPDQPQHF,TGCGCCAGCAGTGAATGGGACAGGCCAGACCAGCCCCAGCATTTT
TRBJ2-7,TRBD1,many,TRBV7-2,CASSFQGAYEQYF,TGTGCCAGCAGCTTTCAGGGGGCATACGAGCAGTACTTC
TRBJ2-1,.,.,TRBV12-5,CASVLQSYGEQFF,TGTGCTAGTGTGCTTCAATCCTACGGTGAGCAGTTCTTC
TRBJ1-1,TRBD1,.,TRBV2,CASSTGVYTEAFF,TGTGCCAGCAGTACAGGGGTTTACACTGAAGCTTTCTTT
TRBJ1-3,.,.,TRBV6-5,CASVPVSSSGNTIYF,TGTGCCAGCGTACCCGTTAGTTCCTCTGGAAACACCATATATTTT
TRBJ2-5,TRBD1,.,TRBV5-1,CASSFITNRGSETQYF,TGCGCCAGCAGCTTTATCACGAACAGGGGATCGGAGACCCAGTACTTC
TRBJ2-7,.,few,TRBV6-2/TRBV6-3,CASSQTGAVFYSYEQYF,TGTGCCAGCAGCCAGACAGGAGCAGTGTTCTATTCCTACGAGCAGTACTTC
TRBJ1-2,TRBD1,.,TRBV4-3,CASSPILSQGNGYTF,TGCGCCAGCAGCCCGATTCTATCACAGGGGAATGGCTACACCTTC
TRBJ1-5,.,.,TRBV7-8,CASSLIRGNQPQHF,TGTGCCAGCAGCTTAATCCGGGGCAATCAGCCCCAGCATTTT